Listed below are T cell receptor beta chains from one sample, sequenced in a study of somatic mutations in cytotoxic T cells in rheumatoid arthritis. Data came from immunoSEQ multiplex PCR; TCRdb stores just in-frame clones and leaves some out. The sample includes some 5,600 clones, roughly 80% of them seen just once. Sequenced material: CD8+ T cells sorted from blood. Receptors originate from an adult with rheumatoid arthritis. Each CDR3 is given with its conserved first and last residue. The order of the fields is V gene, clone size, J gene, D gene, CDR3 protein, CDR3 DNA. A D gene is named only where the DNA matches it firmly. Not all rows give a size; the values are once, few, many and, for expanded clones, a class.

TRBV7-9	.	TRBJ2-2	.	CASSLARSGELFF	TGTGCCAGCAGCTTAGCTCGCTCCGGGGAGCTGTTTTTT
TRBV18	.	TRBJ2-1	.	CASSPAGTELSNEQFF	TGTGCCAGCTCACCAGCCGGGACGGAACTCTCCAATGAGCAGTTCTTC
TRBV6-4	.	TRBJ1-6	.	CASSAKDSSPLHF	TGTGCCAGCAGTGCAAAGGACAGTTCACCCCTCCACTTT
TRBV19	.	TRBJ2-7	.	CASSIDLGLVYEQYF	TGTGCCAGTAGTATAGATCTGGGTTTGGTCTACGAGCAGTACTTC
TRBV30	.	TRBJ1-4	.	CAWSAVGEKLFF	TGTGCCTGGAGCGCAGTCGGTGAAAAACTGTTTTTT
TRBV28	.	TRBJ2-7	.	CASSKWPLDGSYEQYF	TGTGCCAGCAGCAAATGGCCTTTGGACGGAAGCTACGAGCAGTACTTC
TRBV6-4	.	TRBJ2-3	TRBD2	CASSQLAGGGDTQYF	TGTGCCAGCAGTCAACTAGCGGGAGGCGGTGATACGCAGTATTTT
TRBV4-3	.	TRBJ1-4	.	CASSQDGGEKLFF	TGCGCCAGCAGCCAAGATGGAGGGGAGAAACTGTTTTTT
TRBV6-4	once	TRBJ2-1	.	CASSDASGGVNNEQFF	TGTGCCAGCAGTGACGCCTCTGGCGGGGTAAACAATGAGCAGTTCTTC
TRBV19	few	TRBJ2-2	.	CASMPYTGELFF	TGTGCCAGTATGCCGTATACCGGGGAGCTGTTTTTT
TRBV5-6	few	TRBJ1-6	.	CASSLSAARNSPLHF	TGTGCCAGCAGCTTGAGCGCCGCGCGGAATTCACCCCTCCACTTT
TRBV27	few	TRBJ2-7	.	CASSTRFSYEQYF	TGTGCCAGCAGTACGAGATTCTCCTACGAGCAGTACTTC
TRBV28	.	TRBJ1-6	TRBD1	CASSLRDSVYYNSPLHF	TGTGCCAGCAGTTTACGGGACAGCGTTTACTATAATTCACCCCTCCACTTT
TRBV19	.	TRBJ2-7	TRBD2	CASSKASGSRGEQYF	TGTGCCAGTAGTAAGGCTAGCGGGAGCCGAGGCGAGCAGTACTTC
TRBV7-9	.	TRBJ1-4	.	CASSHALQTSTNEKLFF	TGTGCCAGCAGCCATGCCCTCCAAACTTCAACTAATGAAAAACTGTTTTTT